This T cell receptor beta chain stems from a study of CD8+ T cells in alopecia areata (dated by TCRdb to the late 2010s). Regarding the study in general: Treated patients were enrolled in an open-label pilot trial of oral tofacitinib at 5 to 10 mg twice daily for moderate-to-severe alopecia areata. immunoSEQ multiplex PCR using 35 Vbeta forward primers and 13 Jbeta reverse primers was used to amplify TCRbeta CDR3 regions. The SALT score, which quantifies the percentage of affected scalp surface area, was used to measure disease severity in treated patients. Clonality in the scalp was compared among normal scalp (n=4), patchy alopecia areata scalp (n=8), and alopecia totalis/universalis scalp (n=8). RNA came from the PAXgene miRNA kit for fixed scalp, the miRNeasy kit for PBMCs, and the RNeasy kit for mouse skin. Patients stayed on tofacitinib for 6 to 18 months and then had 6 months of follow-up off drug so that delayed response and recurrence could be assessed. Biopsies were taken from tofacitinib-treated patients at baseline and at 4 and 24 weeks of treatment, and a later scalp biopsy was taken in several of the tofacitinib-treated patients. Human TCRbeta sequencing covered scalp tissue and sorted CD4+ and CD8+ peripheral blood T cells from patchy and totalis/universalis alopecia areata patients and healthy controls. High-throughput TCRbeta sequencing was used to examine T cell clonal expansion in alopecia areata in both the C3H/HeJ mouse model and human patients.

The sample's time point, from its label and the paper: 24 weeks on oral tofacitinib. The treatment or condition label, read with the paper, signifies: oral pan-JAK inhibitor, 5-10 mg twice daily. Peripheral blood and lesional scalp punch biopsies were obtained from patients with alopecia areata. After PBMCs were isolated by density centrifugation and stained for CD3, CD4 and CD8, a FACSAria was used to sort CD4+ and CD8+ T cells. The full study reports these points: Tofacitinib significantly lowered scalp clonality and the number of expanded CD8+ clones among the top 100 scalp clones. Unlike mouse skin, where gammadelta T cells dominate, normal human skin contains resident alphabeta T cells that get sequenced too, which complicates analysis of the scalp TCR repertoire. TCR sequences shared between patients were less clear than in mice, possibly partly because of HLA diversity in the patient population. Compared with normal scalp, lesional scalp had higher clonality and more expanded CD8+ clones, particularly in alopecia totalis/universalis, a pattern that suggests antigenic drive. Many expanded lesional clones persisted in scalp and blood during tofacitinib treatment, which may partly explain relapse after stopping treatment. Because the treated cohort was small and included a single nonresponder, larger studies are needed to assess links between baseline CD8+ expansion and response.

V trim: 5 bases; J trim: 4 bases; unmatched bases: 6. From the cysteine up to the phenylalanine, the CDR3 has a length of 16 residues. Just the 48-base CDR3 DNA is kept, in frame starting at base 1. CDR1 and CDR2 are drawn from the germline V gene: LGHNA, YNFKEQ. Preparation of the library involved the immunoSEQ multiplex PCR assay. To provide template for TCR sequencing, every sample had RNA extracted and reverse transcribed into cDNA. First-strand cDNA was synthesized using SuperScript III with a 2:1 mix of oligo-dT and random hexamers. A synthetic immune receptor repertoire was used to measure amplification bias, and any remaining bias was corrected computationally. Per the authors' processing: Raw reads were preprocessed to remove errors, and CDR3 was defined by IMGT conventions from the conserved cysteine to phenylalanine. Clonality was calculated as 1 minus Shannon entropy normalized by log2 of the number of productive unique TCRs. Scalp TCRbeta sequences were cross-referenced with sorted blood CD4 and CD8 repertoires so that the CD4 or CD8 identity of scalp clones could be inferred. TCRdb carries this immuneACCESS record with in-frame sequences only. Its versions omit some clonotypes, under half of them owing to an unresolved V gene in the studies checked, with the rest unexplained. From that table come the V and J calls and clone size; the DNA was used to work out D and trimming. This sample lists 190,000 or so clones; 58% were detected once. The ten largest clones take up about 5% of the sample.

As regards this clone: Its antigen target is currently unknown. The sample holds no much larger clone one base away, and base qualities are not on file.

Material: CD4+ T cells sorted from blood, obtained at week 24, from a patient treated with tofacitinib. The chain is encoded by TRBV4-2 joined to TRBJ2-3, with TRBD2 identical over 13 junction bases. This clonotype was sampled from a human donor with alopecia areata. Read as DNA, the sequence is TGTGCCAGCAGCAAAACTAGCGGGGGGGCGGCAGATACGCAGTATTTT. The translation is CASSKTSGGAADTQYF.